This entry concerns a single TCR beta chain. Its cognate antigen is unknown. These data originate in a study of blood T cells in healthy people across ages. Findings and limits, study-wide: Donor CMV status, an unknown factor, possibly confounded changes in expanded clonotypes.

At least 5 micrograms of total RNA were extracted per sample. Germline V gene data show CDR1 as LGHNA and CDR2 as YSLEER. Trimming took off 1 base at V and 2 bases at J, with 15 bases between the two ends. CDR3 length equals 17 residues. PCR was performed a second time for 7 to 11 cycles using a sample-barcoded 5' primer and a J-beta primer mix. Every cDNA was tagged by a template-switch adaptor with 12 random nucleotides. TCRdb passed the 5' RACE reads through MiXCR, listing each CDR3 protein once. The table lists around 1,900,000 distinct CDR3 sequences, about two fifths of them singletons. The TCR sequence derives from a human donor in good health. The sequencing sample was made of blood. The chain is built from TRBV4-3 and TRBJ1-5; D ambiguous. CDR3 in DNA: TGCGCCAGCAGCCAAGGCCCCGCGGCTTATGGCAATCAGCCCCAGCATTTT. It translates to CASSQGPAAYGNQPQHF.